Listed here is a single TCR beta chain. This receptor's antigen is unknown. The data belong to a study of T cells expressing NK-cell markers (dated by TCRdb to about 2020). With regard to the full study: About eight donors provided sorted CD3+CD56+NKG2C+, CD3+CD56+NKG2C- and CD3+CD56-NKG2C+ T-cell subsets, whose TCR beta-chain repertoires were profiled. Sequencing of the libraries produced 2 x 150 bp reads on Illumina HiSeq 2000/2500, MiSeq or NextSeq. All eight donors whose samples were sequenced were randomly selected healthy volunteers, three of them men and five women. Seven of the eight sequenced donors were HCMV-seropositive and one was HCMV-seronegative.

Instrument on record: Illumina HiSeq 2000. The TCR beta cDNA libraries were made using 5'RACE template switching, a step that added both a universal primer site and unique molecular identifiers. Synthesis of cDNA was primed from the TCR beta constant segment and was followed by two consecutive PCR amplification steps. For the original study's pipeline: MIGEC handled demultiplexing of the reads and grouping by UMI, while MiTCR was used to assemble and quantify clonotypes. To exclude erroneous sequences, only TCR cDNA sequences supported by at least two reads were retained. The tcR package was used for downstream repertoire analysis, and clonotypes were matched across fractions by CDR3 nucleotide sequence plus V segment. Antigen specificity was annotated against VDJdb with VDJmatch, allowing one amino acid substitution in CDR3. Based on TCRdb reprocessing of the reads, there is one entry per CDR3 protein sequence, and DNA is missing. TCRdb, not the authors, supplied the V and J calls. The sample's clone listing holds about 150,000 distinct CDR3 sequences. The ten largest clones take up roughly 35% of the sample.

Results and caveats for the whole study, not just this receptor: It remained unclear whether the expanded NKG2C-expressing T cell clones were specific for HCMV antigens. Those dominant clonotypes were again the most abundant among CD3+CD56-NKG2C+ cells in several donors, at about 25-60.1%. In 6 or 7 donors, the dominant CD3+CD56+NKG2C+ clonotypes ranked among the top 10 CD8+ clonotypes, making up 1.0-7.0% of CD8+ T cells.

The germline V gene supplies CDR1 SNHLY and CDR2 FYNNEI. The CDR3 goes from the cysteine to the phenylalanine over 13 residues. The DNA is unrecorded. A commercial ELISA kit detecting HCMV-specific IgG in serum was used to determine HCMV serostatus. Ficoll density gradient centrifugation was used to isolate peripheral blood mononuclear cells from blood. Sample: blood T cells: a sorted CD56 or NKG2C T cell subset, CD4+ or CD8+ T cells, or bulk PBMC T cells (not recorded which). This chain joins TRBV2 to TRBJ1-2; TCRdb calls TRBD1, which cannot be checked without DNA. The sequence was collected from a woman between 50 and 59 years old in good health. Donor details come from another sample of the same person, matched by shared clones. The CDR3 amino acid sequence is: CASSRTGEYGYTF. Full variable domain (CDR3 extended with the reference TRBV2 and TRBJ1-2 proteins): EPEVTQTPSHQVTQMGQEVILRCVPISNHLYFYWYRQILGQKVEFLVSFYNNEISEKSEIFDDQFSVERPDGSNFTLKIRSTKLEDSAMYFCASSRTGEYGYTFGSGTRLTVV.